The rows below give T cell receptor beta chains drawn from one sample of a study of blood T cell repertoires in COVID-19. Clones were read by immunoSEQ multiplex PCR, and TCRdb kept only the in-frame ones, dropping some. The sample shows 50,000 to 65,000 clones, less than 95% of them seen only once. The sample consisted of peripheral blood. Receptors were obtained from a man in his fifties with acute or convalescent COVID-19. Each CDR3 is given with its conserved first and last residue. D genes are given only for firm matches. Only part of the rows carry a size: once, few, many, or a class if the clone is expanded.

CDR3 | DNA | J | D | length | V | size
CASSPPRGSSGGTGELFF | TGTGCCAGCTCACCTCCCAGAGGATCCAGCGGGGGAACCGGGGAGCTGTTTTTT | TRBJ2-2 | TRBD2 | 18 | TRBV18 | .
CASSLANTAGGKQTQYF | TGCGCCAGCAGCTTGGCTAATACAGCCGGAGGGAAGCAGACCCAGTACTTC | TRBJ2-5 | . | 17 | TRBV5-1 | .
CASSRTSGSYEQYF | TGTGCCAGCAGTCGGACTAGCGGCTCCTACGAGCAGTACTTC | TRBJ2-7 | TRBD2 | 14 | TRBV3-1/TRBV3-2 | .
CASSKGQGRSNQPQHF | TGTGCCAGCAGCAAAGGACAGGGGCGGAGCAATCAGCCCCAGCATTTT | TRBJ1-5 | . | 16 | TRBV21-1 | .
CSAPETQYF | TGCAGTGCTCCGGAGACCCAGTACTTC | TRBJ2-5 | . | 9 | TRBV20-1 | few
CASSLAGGEQYF | TGTGCCAGCAGTTTAGCAGGGGGCGAGCAGTACTTC | TRBJ2-7 | . | 12 | TRBV12-3/TRBV12-4 | .
CASSQGGGNGYTF | TGCGCCAGCAGCCAAGGGGGAGGTAATGGCTACACCTTC | TRBJ1-2 | . | 13 | TRBV4-1 | .
CASSYLQGDTGELFF | TGTGCCAGCAGTTACCTCCAGGGGGACACCGGGGAGCTGTTTTTT | TRBJ2-2 | TRBD1 | 15 | TRBV6-5 | .
CASSPYQSGRTDTQYF | TGTGCCAGCAGCCCCTACCAAAGCGGCCGCACAGATACGCAGTATTTT | TRBJ2-3 | . | 16 | TRBV11-2 | .
CASSIGQNSNQPQHF | TGTGCCAGTAGTATAGGCCAGAATAGCAATCAGCCCCAGCATTTT | TRBJ1-5 | . | 15 | TRBV19 | .
CASSPWLAGGIEETQYF | TGTGCCAGCAGCCCCTGGCTAGCGGGGGGTATCGAAGAGACCCAGTACTTC | TRBJ2-5 | TRBD2 | 17 | TRBV14 | few
CASSLTGDGTDTQYF | TGCGCCAGCAGCTTGACAGGGGATGGCACAGATACGCAGTATTTT | TRBJ2-3 | TRBD1 | 15 | TRBV5-1 | .
CASRGKGQLNTEAFF | TGCGCCAGCAGGGGGAAGGGACAGTTGAACACTGAAGCTTTCTTT | TRBJ1-1 | TRBD1 | 15 | TRBV5-1 | .